The rows below give T cell receptor beta chains drawn from one sample of a study of cytomegalovirus exposure and HLA in healthy donors. Libraries were prepared by immunoSEQ multiplex PCR; TCRdb keeps only in-frame clonotypes and omits some of them. This sample carries roughly 130,000 clones, about three quarters of them seen once, and the ten largest clones take roughly 1.8%. The sample taken for sequencing was PBMCs. The receptors originated from a woman between 40 and 55 years old in good health and CMV-seronegative. Both conserved end residues are part of each CDR3. D genes are given only for firm matches. Clone size is not always given. Where it is, it says once, few, many or a class for expanded clones.

J gene	D gene	clone size	V gene	CDR3 DNA	CDR3 protein
TRBJ1-2	TRBD1	.	TRBV27	TGTGCCAGCAGTTCCATATCAGGGGGCGCCTATGGCTACACCTTC	CASSSISGGAYGYTF
TRBJ2-7	.	few	TRBV9	TGTGCCAGCGGCGTAGTCCAGGGGGGTACCCCTCCGTACTTC	CASGVVQGGTPPYF
TRBJ2-7	TRBD2	.	TRBV13	TGTGCCAGCAGCGAAAGGGGTAGCGGGGGTCTTAGCTCCTACGAGCAGTACTTC	CASSERGSGGLSSYEQYF
TRBJ1-2	.	.	TRBV14	TGTGCCAGCAGCCAAGGTGGGCAGGGAAGCGGCTACACCTTC	CASSQGGQGSGYTF
TRBJ1-1	.	.	TRBV29-1	TGCAGCGTGGGTAATAGAGGCACTGAAGCTTTCTTT	CSVGNRGTEAFF
TRBJ2-3	TRBD2	.	TRBV5-1	TGCGCCAGCAGCTCGACAATCCCGACTAGCGGGAGGGGGAGAGATACGCAGTATTTT	CASSSTIPTSGRGRDTQYF
TRBJ1-4	.	once	TRBV28	TGTGCCAGCAGTTTAGGGTTGAGGTCAACTAATGAAAAACTGTTTTTT	CASSLGLRSTNEKLFF
TRBJ2-3	.	.	TRBV27	TGTGCCAGCAGCCCCGGCGGAGGACCTAGCACAGATACGCAGTATTTT	CASSPGGGPSTDTQYF
TRBJ1-5	.	.	TRBV6-4	TGTGCCAGCAGTTTACAGGGTGGTCAGCCCCAGCATTTT	CASSLQGGQPQHF
TRBJ1-1	.	.	TRBV7-9	TGTTCCAGCAGCTTAGAGGAGGGAGCTTTCTTT	CSSSLEEGAFF